This T cell receptor (beta chain) was recorded in a study of blood T cell repertoires in COVID-19. Assay: immunoSEQ multiplex PCR; the TCRdb copy retains only in-frame clones and omits some. The sample shows 150,000 to 200,000 clones, approximately 84% of them seen only once. V was cut by 3 bases and J by 8 bases, with 13 bases left in between. In germline, CDR1 is LGHDT, CDR2 YNNKEL (reference sequence). This CDR3 comprises 13 residues. This clone was seen more than once but under ten times. The clonotype comes from a woman of 80 years or more with acute or convalescent COVID-19. Sequencing was done on a sample of peripheral blood. The J gene is TRBJ1-2, the V gene TRBV3-1 (or the pseudogene TRBV3-2); D is unresolved. The CDR3 reads CASSHGPVRGYTF. The CDR3 nucleotides read TGTGCCAGCAGCCATGGCCCGGTGCGGGGCTACACCTTC.